This record covers a single T cell receptor beta chain. These data come from a study of control samples from healthy donors and cancer patients. The assay was immunoSEQ multiplex PCR, and TCRdb's table has in-frame clones only and misses some. The table has tens of thousands of clones, roughly 90% seen once. Germline V gene data show CDR1 as MNHNS and CDR2 as SASEGT. V was pared by 3 bases and J by 2 bases, with 8 bases between. This CDR3 has 14 amino acids. The origin of this receptor is a woman aged 65 to 85 in good health. The sample consisted of blood. The chain joins TRBV6-1 to TRBJ1-3, with D unclear. The CDR3 sequence is CASSDPRTGNTIYF. In nucleotides, the CDR3 is TGTGCCAGCAGTGACCCAAGGACTGGAAACACCATATATTTT.